This T cell receptor beta chain came from a study of beta chain features in type 1 diabetes. Study-wide background: There were some 98 million sorted cells examined across all samples.

The CDR3 runs 17 residues. Per germline, CDR1 SGHRS and CDR2 YFSETQ. After removal of 1 base from V and 0 bases from J, the junction contained 4 bases not matched to a gene. The entirety of the isolated RNA underwent reverse transcription, so expressed TCRB transcripts were sequenced. Profiling relied on immunoSEQ multiplex PCR, and the TCRdb table lists in-frame clones only, not all of them. The sample consists of 200,000 to 300,000 clones, approximately 10% of them appearing once. Overall study findings and caveats: TCRB CDR3s were moderately but significantly shorter in Type 1 diabetes patients in all four CD4+ subsets.

As concerns this clone: Its matching antigen is unknown.

The receptor comes from a man aged 30 to 45 with type 1 diabetes. This chain joins TRBV5-1 and TRBJ2-6, with TRBD1 matching over 7 bases. What was sequenced was naive CD4+ T cells from blood. The CDR3 DNA reads as TGCGCCAGCAGCTTGATACAGGGGAACTCTGGGGCCAACGTCCTGACTTTC. It is translated as CASSLIQGNSGANVLTF. Variable domain in full (rest from reference TRBV5-1 and TRBJ2-6): KAGVTQTPRYLIKTRGQQVTLSCSPISGHRSVSWYQQTPGQGLQFLFEYFSETQRNKGNFPGRFSGRQFSNSRSEMNVSTLELGDSALYLCASSLIQGNSGANVLTFGAGSRLTVL.